This T cell receptor beta chain originates from a study of CXCR3-negative and CXCR3-positive naive CD8 T cells. Whole-study results and caveats: A higher hydrophobicity marked the TRB CDR3s of CXCR3-positive naive cells versus CXCR3-negative naive cells. Similarly elevated diversity marked both naive subsets, with memory CD8+ cells showing far lower diversity.

On this clonotype: No antigen is known for it.

Germline CDR1 and CDR2: SGHTA and FQGNSA. CDR3 length equals 12 residues. Carrying UMI labels, the TRB cDNA libraries were prepared through 5' RACE. TCRdb re-called the 5' RACE reads, yielding one record per CDR3 amino acid sequence without DNA. The ten most abundant clones cover 0.41% of a sample with about 130,000 distinct CDR3 sequences. The sequenced material came from naive CXCR3+ CD8+ T cells from blood. Subset defined: CD45RO-CCR7+CD27+CD95- naive CD8+ T cells expressing CXCR3 (TNR3+). The V gene is TRBV7-2, the J gene TRBJ1-2; the TCRdb call, TRBD1, lacks DNA for checking. This receptor was taken from a human donor in good health. Some clones in this sample may be carry-over from other donors' samples. This chain's CDR3 is CASSPGNYGYTF.